This T cell receptor beta chain was identified during a study of blood T cell repertoires in COVID-19. The overall study: The United States, Italy and Spain supplied acute and convalescent COVID-19 samples. The analysed material was cDNA or gDNA that came from T cells, B-cell-depleted T cells, or PBMCs.

Germline CDR1 and CDR2: SNHLY and FYNNEI. The V end was cut by 4 bases, the J end by 4 bases, with 13 bases between. CDR3 size: 14 residues. Self-reported history from a screening survey and questionnaire set each donor's cohort. Authors' analysis steps: Estimation of nucleated cell counts was performed using reference gene primer amplification. Sequencing was performed with immunoSEQ multiplex PCR; in TCRdb, only in-frame clones are kept and a portion is missing. The V and J calls and clone size are taken from that table; D and trimming were inferred from the DNA. Of under 350,000 clones listed, about nine tenths are singletons.

The chain has TRBV2 and TRBJ2-5; a weak D match, TRBD2 (6 bases). The clonotype was recovered from a woman between 40 and 55 years old who had recovered from COVID-19. Material: PBMCs or T cells enriched from blood (not recorded which). The CDR3 is CASSVVGSPETQYF. The CDR3 bases are TGTGCCAGCAGTGTGGTCGGGAGCCCAGAGACCCAGTACTTC. The full variable domain, rest sourced from reference TRBV2 and TRBJ2-5, is EPEVTQTPSHQVTQMGQEVILRCVPISNHLYFYWYRQILGQKVEFLVSFYNNEISEKSEIFDDQFSVERPDGSNFTLKIRSTKLEDSAMYFCASSVVGSPETQYFGPGTRLLVL.